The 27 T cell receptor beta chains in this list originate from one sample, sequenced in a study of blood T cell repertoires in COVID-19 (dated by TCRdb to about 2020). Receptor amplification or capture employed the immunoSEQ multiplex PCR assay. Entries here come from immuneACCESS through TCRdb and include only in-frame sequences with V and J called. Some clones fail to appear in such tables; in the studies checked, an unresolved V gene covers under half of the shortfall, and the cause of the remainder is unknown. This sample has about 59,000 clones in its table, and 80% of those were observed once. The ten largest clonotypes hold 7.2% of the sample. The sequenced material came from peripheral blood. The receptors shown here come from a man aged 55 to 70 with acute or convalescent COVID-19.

CDR3 sequence reads: CATKELAGGNEQFF. Written as DNA, the CDR3 is TGCGCCACTAAGGAGCTAGCGGGGGGTAATGAGCAGTTCTTC. The gene calls are TRBV5-1 and TRBJ2-1, with TRBD2 matching 11 bases. CDR3 length: 14 residues. Germline CDR1 SGHRS, CDR2 YFSETQ. Trimming took 9 bases from V and 7 from J; bases not matched to a gene: 9.

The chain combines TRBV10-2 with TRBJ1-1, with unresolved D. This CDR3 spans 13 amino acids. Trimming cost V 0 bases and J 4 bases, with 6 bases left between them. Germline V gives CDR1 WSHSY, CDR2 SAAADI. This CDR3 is CASSESLSTEAFF. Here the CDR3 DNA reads TGCGCCAGCAGTGAGTCGTTATCCACTGAAGCTTTCTTT.

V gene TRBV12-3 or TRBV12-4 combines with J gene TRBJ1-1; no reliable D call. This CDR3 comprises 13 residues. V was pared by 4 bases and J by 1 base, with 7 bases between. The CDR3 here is CASSSVSNTEAFF. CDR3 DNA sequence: TGTGCCAGCAGTTCCGTCTCGAACACTGAAGCTTTCTTT.

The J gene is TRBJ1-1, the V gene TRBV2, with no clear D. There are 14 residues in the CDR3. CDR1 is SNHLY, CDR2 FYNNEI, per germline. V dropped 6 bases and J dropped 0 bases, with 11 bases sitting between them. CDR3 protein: CASSLIQVNTEAFF. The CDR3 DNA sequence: TGTGCCAGCAGCCTCATTCAGGTGAACACTGAAGCTTTCTTT.

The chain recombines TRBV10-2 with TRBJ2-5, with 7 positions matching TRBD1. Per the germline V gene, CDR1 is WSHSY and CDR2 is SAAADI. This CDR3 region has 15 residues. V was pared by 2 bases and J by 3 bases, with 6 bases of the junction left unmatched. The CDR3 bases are TGCGCCAGCAGTGAGGGGACAGTGGGAAAAGAGACCCAGTACTTC. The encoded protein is CASSEGTVGKETQYF.

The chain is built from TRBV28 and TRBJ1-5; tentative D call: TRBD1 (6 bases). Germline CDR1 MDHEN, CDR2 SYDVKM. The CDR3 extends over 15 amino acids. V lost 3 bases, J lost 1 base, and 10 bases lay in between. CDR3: CASSFRGPSNQPQHF. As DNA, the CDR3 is TGTGCCAGCAGTTTCAGGGGCCCCAGCAATCAGCCCCAGCATTTT.

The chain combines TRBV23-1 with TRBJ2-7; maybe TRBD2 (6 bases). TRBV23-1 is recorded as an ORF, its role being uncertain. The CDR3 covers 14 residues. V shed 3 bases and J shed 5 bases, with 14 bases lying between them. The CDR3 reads CASSHGGNPDEQYF. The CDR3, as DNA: TGCGCCAGCAGTCATGGGGGGAACCCAGACGAGCAGTACTTC.

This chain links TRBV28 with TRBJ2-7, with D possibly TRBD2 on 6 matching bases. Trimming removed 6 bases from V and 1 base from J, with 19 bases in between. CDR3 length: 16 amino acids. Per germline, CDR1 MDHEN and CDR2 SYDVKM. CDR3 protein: CASRPRGGRVSYEQYF. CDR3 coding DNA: TGTGCCAGCAGGCCCCGGGGAGGTAGAGTATCCTACGAGCAGTACTTC.

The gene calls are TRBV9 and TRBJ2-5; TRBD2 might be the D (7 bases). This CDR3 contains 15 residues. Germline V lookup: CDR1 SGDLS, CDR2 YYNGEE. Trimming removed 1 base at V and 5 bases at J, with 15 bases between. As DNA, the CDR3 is TGTGCCAGCAGCGTAATGGGGGGGCTGGTCGAGACCCAGTACTTC. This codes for CASSVMGGLVETQYF.

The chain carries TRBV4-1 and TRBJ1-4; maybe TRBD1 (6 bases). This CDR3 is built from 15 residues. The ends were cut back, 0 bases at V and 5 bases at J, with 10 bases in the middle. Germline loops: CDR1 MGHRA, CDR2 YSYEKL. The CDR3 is CASSQDPQGNEKLFF. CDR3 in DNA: TGCGCCAGCAGCCAAGATCCTCAGGGGAATGAAAAACTGTTTTTT.

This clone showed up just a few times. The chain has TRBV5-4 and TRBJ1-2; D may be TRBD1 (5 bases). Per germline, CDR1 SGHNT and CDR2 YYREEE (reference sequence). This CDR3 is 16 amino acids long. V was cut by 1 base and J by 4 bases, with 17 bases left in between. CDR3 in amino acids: CASSLITGAVAYGYTF. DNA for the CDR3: TGTGCCAGCAGCTTGATCACAGGAGCCGTGGCCTATGGCTACACCTTC.

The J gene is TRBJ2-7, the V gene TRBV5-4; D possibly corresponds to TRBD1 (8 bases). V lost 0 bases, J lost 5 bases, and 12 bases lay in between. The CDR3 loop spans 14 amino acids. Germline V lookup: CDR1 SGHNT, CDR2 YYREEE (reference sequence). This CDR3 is CASSLGTGRDEQYF. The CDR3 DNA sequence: TGTGCCAGCAGCTTGGGGACAGGGAGGGACGAGCAGTACTTC. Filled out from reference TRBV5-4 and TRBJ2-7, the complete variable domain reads ETGVTQSPTHLIKTRGQQVTLRCSSQSGHNTVSWYQQALGQGPQFIFQYYREEENGRGNFPPRFSGLQFPNYSSELNVNALELDDSALYLCASSLGTGRDEQYFGPGTRLTVT.

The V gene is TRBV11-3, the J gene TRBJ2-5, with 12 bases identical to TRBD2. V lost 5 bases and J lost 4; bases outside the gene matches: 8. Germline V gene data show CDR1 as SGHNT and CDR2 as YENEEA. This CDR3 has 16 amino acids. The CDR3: CASSAGLGLAGETQYF. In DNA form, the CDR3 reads TGTGCCAGCAGCGCCGGACTGGGACTAGCGGGAGAGACCCAGTACTTC.

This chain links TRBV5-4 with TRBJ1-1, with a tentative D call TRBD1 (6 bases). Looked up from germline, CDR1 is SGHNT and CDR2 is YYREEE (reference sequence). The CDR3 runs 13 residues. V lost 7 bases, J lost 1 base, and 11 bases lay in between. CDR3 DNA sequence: TGTGCCAGCGGCAGGGGTCCGAACACTGAAGCTTTCTTT. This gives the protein CASGRGPNTEAFF.

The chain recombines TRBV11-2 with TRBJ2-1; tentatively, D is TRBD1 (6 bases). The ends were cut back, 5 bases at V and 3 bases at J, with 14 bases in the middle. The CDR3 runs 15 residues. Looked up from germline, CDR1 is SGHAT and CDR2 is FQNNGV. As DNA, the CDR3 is TGTGCCAGCAGCCCGGGACACAACAACTACAATGAGCAGTTCTTC. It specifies CASSPGHNNYNEQFF.

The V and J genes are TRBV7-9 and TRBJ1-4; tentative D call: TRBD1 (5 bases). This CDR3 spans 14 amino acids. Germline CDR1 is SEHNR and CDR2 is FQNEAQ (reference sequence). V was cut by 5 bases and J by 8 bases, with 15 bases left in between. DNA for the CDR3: TGTGCCAGCAGCAGGGGAAGGGAGGAAGAAAAACTGTTTTTT. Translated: CASSRGREEEKLFF.

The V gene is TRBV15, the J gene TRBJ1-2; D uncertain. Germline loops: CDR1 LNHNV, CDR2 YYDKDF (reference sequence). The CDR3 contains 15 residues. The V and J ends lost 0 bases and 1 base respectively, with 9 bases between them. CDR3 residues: CATSREARGNYGYTF. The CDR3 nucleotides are TGTGCCACCAGCAGAGAGGCTCGGGGTAACTATGGCTACACCTTC.

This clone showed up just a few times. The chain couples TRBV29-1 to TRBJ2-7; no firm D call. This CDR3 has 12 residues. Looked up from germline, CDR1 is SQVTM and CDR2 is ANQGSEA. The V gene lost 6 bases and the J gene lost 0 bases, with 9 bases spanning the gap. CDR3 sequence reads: CSVQVSSYEQYF. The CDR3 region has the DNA TGCAGCGTCCAGGTTAGCTCCTACGAGCAGTACTTC.

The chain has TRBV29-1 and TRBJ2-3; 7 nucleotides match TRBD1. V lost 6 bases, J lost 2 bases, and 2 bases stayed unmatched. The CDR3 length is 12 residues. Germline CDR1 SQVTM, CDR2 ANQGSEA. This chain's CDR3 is CSVGQSTDTQYF. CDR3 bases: TGCAGCGTGGGACAGTCCACAGATACGCAGTATTTT.

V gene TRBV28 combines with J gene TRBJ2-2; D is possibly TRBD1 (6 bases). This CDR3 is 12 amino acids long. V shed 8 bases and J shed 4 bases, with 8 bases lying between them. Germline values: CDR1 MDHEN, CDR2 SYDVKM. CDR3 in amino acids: CASPGVTGELFF. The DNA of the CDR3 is TGTGCCAGCCCAGGGGTCACCGGGGAGCTGTTTTTT.

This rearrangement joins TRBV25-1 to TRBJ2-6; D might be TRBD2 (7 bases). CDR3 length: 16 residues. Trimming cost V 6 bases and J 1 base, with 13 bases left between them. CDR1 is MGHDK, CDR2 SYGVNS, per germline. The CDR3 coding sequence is TGTGCCAGCAGAGGGGGGGTAGGTTCTGGGGCCAACGTCCTGACTTTC. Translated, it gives CASRGGVGSGANVLTF.

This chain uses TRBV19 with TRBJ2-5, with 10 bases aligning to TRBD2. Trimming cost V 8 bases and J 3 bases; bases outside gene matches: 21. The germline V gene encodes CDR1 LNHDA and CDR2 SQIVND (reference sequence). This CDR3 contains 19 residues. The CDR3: CASSRLLKVVAGGEETQYF. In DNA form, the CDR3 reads TGTGCCAGTTCGCGGCTCCTAAAGGTGGTAGCGGGGGGTGAAGAGACCCAGTACTTC.

CDR3 protein: CASSFDAGANTEAFF. In DNA, the CDR3 is TGTGCCAGCAGCTTCGATGCAGGGGCGAACACTGAAGCTTTCTTT. The V and J genes are TRBV7-9 and TRBJ1-1; TRBD1 is a possible D gene (6 bases). The CDR3 has 15 amino acids. Germline-derived CDR1 and CDR2 are SEHNR and FQNEAQ (reference sequence). Trimming left V 3 bases short and J 1 base short, with 12 bases between.

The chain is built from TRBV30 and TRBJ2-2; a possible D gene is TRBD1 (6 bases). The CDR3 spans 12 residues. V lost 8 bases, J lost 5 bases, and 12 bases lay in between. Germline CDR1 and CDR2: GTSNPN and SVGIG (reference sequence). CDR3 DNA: TGTGCCCACTCGAGGGGGACCGGGGAGCTGTTTTTT. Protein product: CAHSRGTGELFF.

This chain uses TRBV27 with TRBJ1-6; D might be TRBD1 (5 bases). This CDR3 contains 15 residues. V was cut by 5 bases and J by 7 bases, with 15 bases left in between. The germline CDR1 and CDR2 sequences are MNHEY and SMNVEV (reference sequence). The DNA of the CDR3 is TGTGCCAGCAGTCCCGAAAAGGGGTGGAATTCACCCCTCCACTTT. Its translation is CASSPEKGWNSPLHF.

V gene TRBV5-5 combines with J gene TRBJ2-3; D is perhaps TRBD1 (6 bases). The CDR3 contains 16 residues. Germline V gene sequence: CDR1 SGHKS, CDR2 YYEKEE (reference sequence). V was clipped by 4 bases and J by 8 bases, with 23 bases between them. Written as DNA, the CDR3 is TGTGCCAGCAGCATATACTCCGGGACACTTCTAGCTACGCAGTATTTT. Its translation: CASSIYSGTLLATQYF.

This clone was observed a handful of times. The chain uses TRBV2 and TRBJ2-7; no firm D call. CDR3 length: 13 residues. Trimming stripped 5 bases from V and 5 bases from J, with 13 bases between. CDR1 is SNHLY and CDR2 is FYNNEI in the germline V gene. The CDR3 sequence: CASSRHGEDEQYF. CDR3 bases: TGTGCCAGCAGTCGCCACGGCGAGGACGAGCAGTACTTC.